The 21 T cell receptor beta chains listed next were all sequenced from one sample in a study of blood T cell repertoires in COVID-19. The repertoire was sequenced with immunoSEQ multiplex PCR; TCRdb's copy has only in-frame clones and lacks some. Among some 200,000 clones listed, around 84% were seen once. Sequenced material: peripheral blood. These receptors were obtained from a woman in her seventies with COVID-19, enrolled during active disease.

CDR3 bases: TGTGCCAGTAGTATTAGTACCACAGATACGCAGTATTTT. Protein sequence: CASSISTTDTQYF. The chain joins TRBV19 to TRBJ2-3; unclear D gene. The germline CDR1 and CDR2 sequences are LNHDA and SQIVND (reference sequence). CDR3 size: 13 residues. The germline V and J ends were trimmed by 3 bases and 2 bases, with 6 bases remaining between them. The whole variable domain, filled in from reference TRBV19 and TRBJ2-3, reads DGGITQSPKYLFRKEGQNVTLSCEQNLNHDAMYWYRQDPGQGLRLIYYSQIVNDFQKGDIAEGYSVSREKKESFPLTVTSAQKNPTAFYLCASSISTTDTQYFGPGTRLTVL.

CDR3 loop: CSASTAGNTDTQYF. The CDR3 region has the DNA TGCAGTGCTAGTACCGCGGGGAACACAGATACGCAGTATTTT. The V and J genes are TRBV20-1 and TRBJ2-3; possibly TRBD2 for D (6 bases). With 3 bases removed from V and 2 bases from J, the gap between germline ends came to 12 bases. The germline V gene encodes CDR1 DFQATT and CDR2 SNEGSKA (reference sequence). The CDR3 runs to 14 residues.

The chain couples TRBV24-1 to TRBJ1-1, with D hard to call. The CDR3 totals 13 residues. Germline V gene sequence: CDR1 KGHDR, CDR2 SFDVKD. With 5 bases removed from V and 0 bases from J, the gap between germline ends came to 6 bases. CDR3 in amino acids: CATSGEMNTEAFF. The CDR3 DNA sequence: TGTGCCACCAGTGGAGAGATGAACACTGAAGCTTTCTTT.

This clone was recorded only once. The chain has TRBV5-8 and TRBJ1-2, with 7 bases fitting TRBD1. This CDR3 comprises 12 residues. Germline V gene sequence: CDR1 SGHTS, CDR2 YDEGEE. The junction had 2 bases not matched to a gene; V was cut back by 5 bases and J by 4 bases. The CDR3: CASRRDSYGYTF. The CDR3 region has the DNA TGTGCCAGCAGACGGGACAGCTATGGCTACACCTTC.

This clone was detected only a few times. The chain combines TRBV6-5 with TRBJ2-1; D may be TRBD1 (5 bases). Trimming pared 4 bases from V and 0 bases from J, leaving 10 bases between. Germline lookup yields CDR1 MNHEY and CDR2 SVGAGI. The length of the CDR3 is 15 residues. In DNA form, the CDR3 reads TGTGCCAGCAGTTCAGGGTTTAGCTCCTACAATGAGCAGTTCTTC. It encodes CASSSGFSSYNEQFF.

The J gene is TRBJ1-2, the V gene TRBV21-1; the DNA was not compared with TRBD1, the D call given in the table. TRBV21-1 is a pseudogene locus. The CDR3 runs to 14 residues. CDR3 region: CASSTDPTGDGYTF. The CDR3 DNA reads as TGTGCCAGCAGCACAGACCCGACAGGGGACGGCTACACCTTC.

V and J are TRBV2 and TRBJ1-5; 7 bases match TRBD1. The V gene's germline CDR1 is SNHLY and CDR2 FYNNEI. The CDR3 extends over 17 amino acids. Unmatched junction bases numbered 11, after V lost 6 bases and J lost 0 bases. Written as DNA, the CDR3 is TGTGCCAGCAGGAACCGGGACAGCCGTTATAGCAATCAGCCCCAGCATTTT. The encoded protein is CASRNRDSRYSNQPQHF.

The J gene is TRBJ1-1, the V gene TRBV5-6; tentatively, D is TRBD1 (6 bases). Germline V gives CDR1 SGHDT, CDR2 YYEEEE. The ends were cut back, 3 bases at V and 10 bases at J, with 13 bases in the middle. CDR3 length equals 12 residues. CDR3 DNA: TGTGCCAGCAGCTCCCACAGGGTCGGAGCTTTCTTT. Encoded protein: CASSSHRVGAFF.

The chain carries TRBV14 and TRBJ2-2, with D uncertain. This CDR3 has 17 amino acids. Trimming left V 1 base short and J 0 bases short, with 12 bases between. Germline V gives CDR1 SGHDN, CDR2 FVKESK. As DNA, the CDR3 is TGTGCCAGCAGCCAAGTGGGCGCCGCATCGAACACCGGGGAGCTGTTTTTT. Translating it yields CASSQVGAASNTGELFF.

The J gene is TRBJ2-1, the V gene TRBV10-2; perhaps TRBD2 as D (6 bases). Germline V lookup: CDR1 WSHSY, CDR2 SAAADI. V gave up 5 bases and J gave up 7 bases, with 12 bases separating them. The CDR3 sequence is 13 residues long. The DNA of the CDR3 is TGCGCCAGCAGTCCAGTGGCGGGGAATGAGCAGTTCTTC. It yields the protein CASSPVAGNEQFF.

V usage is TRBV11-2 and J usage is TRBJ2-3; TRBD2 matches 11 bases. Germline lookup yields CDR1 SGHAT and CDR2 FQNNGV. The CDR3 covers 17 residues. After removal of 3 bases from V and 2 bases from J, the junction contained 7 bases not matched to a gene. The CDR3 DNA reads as TGTGCCAGCAGCTTGCTAACTAGCGGGAGAACCACAGATACGCAGTATTTT. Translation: CASSLLTSGRTTDTQYF. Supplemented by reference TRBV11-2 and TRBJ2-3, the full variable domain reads EAGVAQSPRYKIIEKRQSVAFWCNPISGHATLYWYQQILGQGPKLLIQFQNNGVVDDSQLPKDRFSAERLKGVDSTLKIQPAKLEDSAVYLCASSLLTSGRTTDTQYFGPGTRLTVL.

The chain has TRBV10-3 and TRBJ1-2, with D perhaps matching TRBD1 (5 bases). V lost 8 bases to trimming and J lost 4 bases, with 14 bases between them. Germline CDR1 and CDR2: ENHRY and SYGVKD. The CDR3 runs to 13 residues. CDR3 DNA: TGTGCCATCCTTGCGGAAGACAGCTATGGCTACACCTTC. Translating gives CAILAEDSYGYTF.

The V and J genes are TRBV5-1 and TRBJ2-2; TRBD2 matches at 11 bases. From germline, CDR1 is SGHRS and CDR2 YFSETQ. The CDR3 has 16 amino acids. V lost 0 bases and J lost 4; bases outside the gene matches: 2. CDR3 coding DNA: TGCGCCAGCAGCTTGGTGGGGACTAGCGGCACCGGGGAGCTGTTTTTT. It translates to CASSLVGTSGTGELFF.

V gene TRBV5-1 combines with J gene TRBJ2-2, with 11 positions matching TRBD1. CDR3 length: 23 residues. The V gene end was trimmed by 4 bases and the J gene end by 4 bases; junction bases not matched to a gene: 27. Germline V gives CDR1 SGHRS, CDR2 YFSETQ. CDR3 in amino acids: CASSRHRDRGVAYDSIITGELFF. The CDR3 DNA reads TGCGCCAGCAGCCGACACCGGGACAGGGGGGTAGCATATGATTCGATCATCACCGGGGAGCTGTTTTTT.

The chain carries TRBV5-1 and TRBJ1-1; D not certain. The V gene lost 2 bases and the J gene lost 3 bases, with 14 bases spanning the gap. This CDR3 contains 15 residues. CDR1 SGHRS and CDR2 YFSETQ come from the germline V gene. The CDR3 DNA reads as TGCGCCAGCAGCTTCTTAGGGTCCGGGGACACTGAAGCTTTCTTT. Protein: CASSFLGSGDTEAFF.

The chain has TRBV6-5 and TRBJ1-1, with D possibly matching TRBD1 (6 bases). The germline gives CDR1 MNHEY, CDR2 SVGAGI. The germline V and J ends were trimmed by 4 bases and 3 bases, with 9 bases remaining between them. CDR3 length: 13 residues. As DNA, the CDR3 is TGTGCCAGCAGTTTCAGGGGACACACTGAAGCTTTCTTT. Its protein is CASSFRGHTEAFF.

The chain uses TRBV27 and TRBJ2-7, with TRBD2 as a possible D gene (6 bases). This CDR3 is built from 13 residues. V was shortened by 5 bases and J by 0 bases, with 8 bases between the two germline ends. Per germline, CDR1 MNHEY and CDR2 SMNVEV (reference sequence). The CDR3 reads CASSLASSYEQYF. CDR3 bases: TGTGCCAGCAGTCTAGCGAGCTCCTACGAGCAGTACTTC.

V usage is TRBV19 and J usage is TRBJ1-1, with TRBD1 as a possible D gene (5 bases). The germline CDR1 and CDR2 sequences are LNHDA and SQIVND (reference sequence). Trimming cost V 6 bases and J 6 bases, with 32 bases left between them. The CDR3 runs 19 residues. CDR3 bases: TGTGCCAGTAGCATAATCGGGAGGGGTTCAGGGAGGAATCGGGCTGAAGCTTTCTTT. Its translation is CASSIIGRGSGRNRAEAFF.

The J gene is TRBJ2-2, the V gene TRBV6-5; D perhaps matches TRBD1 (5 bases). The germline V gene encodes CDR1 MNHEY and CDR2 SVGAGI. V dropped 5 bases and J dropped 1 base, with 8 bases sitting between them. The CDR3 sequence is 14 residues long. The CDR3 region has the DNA TGTGCCAGCAGTCAGCAGGGGAACACCGGGGAGCTGTTTTTT. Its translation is CASSQQGNTGELFF.

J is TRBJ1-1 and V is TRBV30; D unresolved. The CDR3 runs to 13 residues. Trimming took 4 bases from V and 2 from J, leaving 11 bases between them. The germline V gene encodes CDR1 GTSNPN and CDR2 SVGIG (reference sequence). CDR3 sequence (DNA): TGTGCCTGGAAACTCTTTTCTAACACTGAAGCTTTCTTT. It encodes CAWKLFSNTEAFF. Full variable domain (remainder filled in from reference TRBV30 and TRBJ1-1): SQTIHQWPATLVQPVGSPLSLECTVEGTSNPNLYWYRQAAGRGLQLLFYSVGIGQISSEVPQNLSASRPQDRQFILSSKKLLLSDSGFYLCAWKLFSNTEAFFGQGTRLTVV.

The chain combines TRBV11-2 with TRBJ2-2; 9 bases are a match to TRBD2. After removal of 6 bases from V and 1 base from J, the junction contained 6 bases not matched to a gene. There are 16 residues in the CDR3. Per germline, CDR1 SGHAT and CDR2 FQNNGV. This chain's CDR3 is CASRRSGRRNTGELFF. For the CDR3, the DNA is TGTGCCAGCAGACGAAGCGGGAGGAGGAACACCGGGGAGCTGTTTTTT.